This section outlines one TCR beta chain sequence together with its context. This clonotype was counted ten times or more. Its binding antigen is unknown. Within one base of it there is no much larger clone, and no base qualities were kept. This specimen comes from a study of breast tumors, draining lymph nodes, adjacent tissues (dated by TCRdb to between 2015 and 2016). In terms of the full investigation: TCR beta repertoires were compared across tumor, adjacent nontumor tissue and axillary lymph nodes obtained from breast cancer patients. In human breast cancer, the study set out to assess how tumor, surrounding tissue and draining lymph node repertoires relate to one another and whether T cells might be exchanged between them.

The V end loses 6 bases and the J end loses 5 bases, and a stretch of 15 bases separates them. The CDR3 runs 14 residues from the cysteine to the phenylalanine. This entry keeps only the CDR3 DNA: 42 bases, framed from base 1. The germline V gene encodes CDR1 SGDLS and CDR2 YYNGEE. Lymph node samples came from the axillary draining lymph nodes of breast cancer patients. Instrument used: Illumina HiSeq 2000. TCR beta chain libraries were generated through multiplex PCR amplification. The amplified TCR beta chain products were analyzed by high-throughput sequencing. TCRdb's own reprocessing of the public reads used fastp at Q25 and MiXCR and kept productive beta chains. Rows are combined by CDR3 protein, so each entry shows the most common genes and DNA. This sample comprises 290,000 or so distinct CDR3 sequences, around 31% of them detected only once. The ten largest clones represent roughly 1.2% of the sample.

Summary of the overall study and its limitations: The data were considered consistent with the idea that most tumor T cells come from the lymph node and then expand in tumor tissue. Tumors showed preferential V and J gene usage, and their T-cell repertoire diversity fell below that of lymph nodes yet above that of nontumor tissue. The conclusion that tumor T cells originate in lymph nodes was presented as consistent with a hypothesis rather than as directly demonstrated. Tumor and nontumor tissue repertoires were found to be significantly more similar in luminal-like than in basal-like breast cancer.

The sample taken for sequencing was axillary lymph node tissue. This sequence originates from a female donor with breast cancer. Some clones in this sample may be carry-over from other donors' samples. The chain couples TRBV9 to TRBJ2-1; the D assignment is uncertain and may be TRBD1 or TRBD2, with 5 bases supporting each. The CDR3 sequence is CASNRDLVDNEQFF. The DNA reads as follows: TGTGCCAGCAACCGGGACCTAGTTGACAATGAGCAGTTCTTC.